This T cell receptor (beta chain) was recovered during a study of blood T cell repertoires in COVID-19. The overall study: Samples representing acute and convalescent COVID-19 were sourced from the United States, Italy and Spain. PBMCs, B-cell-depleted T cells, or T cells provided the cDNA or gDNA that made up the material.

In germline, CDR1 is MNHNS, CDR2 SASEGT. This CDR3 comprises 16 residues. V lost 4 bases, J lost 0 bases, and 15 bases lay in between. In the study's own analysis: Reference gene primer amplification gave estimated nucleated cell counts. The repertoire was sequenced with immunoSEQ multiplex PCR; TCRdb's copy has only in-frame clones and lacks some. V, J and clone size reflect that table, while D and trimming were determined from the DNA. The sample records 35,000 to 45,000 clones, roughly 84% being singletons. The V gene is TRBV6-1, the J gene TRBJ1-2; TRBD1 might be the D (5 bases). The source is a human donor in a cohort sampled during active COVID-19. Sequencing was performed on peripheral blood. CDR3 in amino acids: CASSGAGWRANYGYTF. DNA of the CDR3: TGTGCCAGCAGTGGGGCAGGGTGGAGAGCTAACTATGGCTACACCTTC.